What follows are 17 T cell receptor beta chains derived from one specimen sequenced in a study of blood T cell repertoires in COVID-19. TCRdb's table, derived via immunoSEQ multiplex PCR, lists solely in-frame clones and lacks some. Of about 170,000 clones in the sample, approximately 91% were seen once. Sequencing input: peripheral blood. All receptors come from a young man with COVID-19, enrolled during active disease.

CDR3 nucleotides: TGTGCCAGCAGTAGACAGGGGGCCGGGGAGACCCAGTACTTC. Protein sequence: CASSRQGAGETQYF. The chain joins TRBV25-1 to TRBJ2-5; 10 nucleotides align to TRBD1. The germline V gene has CDR1 MGHDK and CDR2 SYGVNS. Losses at the gene ends were 5 bases for V and 5 bases for J; bases not matched to a gene: 5. The CDR3 consists of 14 residues.

The chain employs TRBV4-1 and TRBJ1-2, with D possibly matching TRBD1 (6 bases). Between the trimmed V and J ends, which lost 4 bases and 2 bases, there was a span of 14 bases. In germline, CDR1 is MGHRA, CDR2 YSYEKL. CDR3 size: 15 residues. The CDR3 DNA reads as TGCGCCAGCAGCCCTCGGCCGGACAGAAACTATGGCTACACCTTC. Its translation is CASSPRPDRNYGYTF.

The V call is TRBV7-2, the J call TRBJ1-1; the match to TRBD1 covers 7 bases. CDR1 is SGHTA and CDR2 is FQGNSA in the germline V gene. The J segment lost 1 base and the V segment lost 3 bases, leaving 14 bases of the junction unmatched. The CDR3 extends over 18 amino acids. CDR3 sequence: CASSFPIPDRMKNTEAFF. In DNA form, the CDR3 reads TGTGCCAGCAGCTTCCCCATACCGGACAGGATGAAGAACACTGAAGCTTTCTTT.

The chain uses TRBV2 and TRBJ2-7, with a possible D match to TRBD2 (7 bases). CDR1 is SNHLY, CDR2 FYNNEI, per germline. CDR3 size: 14 residues. The V and J ends lost 4 bases and 6 bases respectively, with 16 bases between them. CDR3 DNA: TGTGCCAGCAGTGTTGGGGGGGGGCCTGCCGAGCAGTACTTC. Amino acids: CASSVGGGPAEQYF.

The chain has TRBV3-1 (or the pseudogene TRBV3-2) and TRBJ1-6; D remains ambiguous. Deletions cut 0 bases from V and 0 bases from J, with 6 bases between. CDR3 length equals 16 residues. CDR1 LGHDT and CDR2 YNNKEL come from the germline V gene (reference sequence). The CDR3 nucleotides are TGTGCCAGCAGCCAAGACCTTAGCTCCTATAATTCACCCCTCCACTTT. Its protein is CASSQDLSSYNSPLHF.

As to this clone: A read error may account for a junction end that differs from germline. The chain is built from TRBV5-1 and TRBJ1-4; 9 bases fit TRBD1. CDR1 is SGHRS, CDR2 YFSETQ, per germline. The CDR3 extends over 16 amino acids. The CDR3 protein is CASSLAGGTGSEKLLF. The CDR3 nucleotides read TGCGCCAGCAGCTTGGCTGGAGGGACAGGGAGTGAAAAACTGCTTTTT.

J is TRBJ1-4 and V is TRBV12-3 or TRBV12-4; D is uncertain. The V and J ends lost 6 bases and 10 bases respectively, with 9 bases between them. The CDR3 runs 11 residues. This CDR3 reads CASSPGGKLFF. CDR3 bases: TGTGCCAGCAGCCCGGGAGGAAAACTGTTTTTT.

The chain is built from TRBV9 and TRBJ1-2; 7 nucleotides match TRBD1. The CDR3 totals 15 residues. V lost 4 bases and J lost 4; bases outside the gene matches: 10. Germline CDR1 SGDLS, CDR2 YYNGEE. The CDR3 sequence: CASSPGGTEPYGYTF. CDR3 coding DNA: TGTGCCAGCAGCCCAGGAGGGACAGAGCCCTATGGCTACACCTTC.

This chain connects TRBV7-2 to TRBJ2-2, with 8 positions matching TRBD2. The ends lost 1 base at V and 3 bases at J; junction bases unmatched: 10. CDR3 length: 18 amino acids. Germline V lookup: CDR1 SGHTA, CDR2 FQGNSA. CDR3 bases: TGTGCCAGCAGCTTAGATCCCCAGCGGGAGCCTGACACCGGGGAGCTGTTTTTT. Translated: CASSLDPQREPDTGELFF. The whole variable domain, filled in from reference TRBV7-2 and TRBJ2-2, reads GAGVSQSPSNKVTEKGKDVELRCDPISGHTALYWYRQSLGQGLEFLIYFQGNSAPDKSGLPSDRFSAERTGGSVSTLTIQRTQQEDSAVYLCASSLDPQREPDTGELFFGEGSRLTVL.

This chain connects TRBV4-1 to TRBJ2-5; no clear D. Germline values: CDR1 MGHRA, CDR2 YSYEKL. CDR3 length equals 13 residues. Trimming left V 4 bases short and J 1 base short, with 7 bases between. CDR3 loop: CASSPSFQETQYF. The CDR3, as DNA: TGCGCCAGCAGCCCTAGTTTCCAAGAGACCCAGTACTTC.

The chain is built from TRBV4-1 and TRBJ2-7; D is possibly TRBD2 (6 bases). This CDR3 comprises 14 residues. Trimming left V 4 bases short and J 0 bases short, with 10 bases between. Germline values: CDR1 MGHRA, CDR2 YSYEKL. For the CDR3, the DNA is TGCGCCAGCAGCCCCTCTAGCGACTCCTACGAGCAGTACTTC. Translated: CASSPSSDSYEQYF.

The gene calls are TRBV28 and TRBJ2-1, with a possible D match to TRBD2 (5 bases). The CDR3 consists of 14 residues. Looked up from germline, CDR1 is MDHEN and CDR2 is SYDVKM. The germline V and J ends were trimmed by 10 bases and 4 bases, with 17 bases remaining between them. As DNA, the CDR3 is TGTGCCATCGGACCGGGAACCCTTTACAATGAGCAGTTCTTC. Translation: CAIGPGTLYNEQFF.

V gene TRBV5-8 combines with J gene TRBJ1-5; 11 positions match TRBD1. Germline V gene data show CDR1 as SGHTS and CDR2 as YDEGEE. The junction had 7 bases not matched to a gene; V was cut back by 4 bases and J by 4 bases. This CDR3 is 16 amino acids long. CDR3 protein: CASSRGQGVRNQPQHF. CDR3 DNA: TGTGCCAGCAGCAGGGGACAGGGGGTTCGAAATCAGCCCCAGCATTTT.

The chain uses TRBV7-9 and TRBJ2-7; tentative D call: TRBD2 (6 bases). Germline V gene data show CDR1 as SEHNR and CDR2 as FQNEAQ (reference sequence). This CDR3 is built from 16 residues. V was trimmed by 1 base and J by 5 bases, leaving 18 bases between them. The CDR3 DNA reads as TGTGCCAGCAGCTTAGAGGTGGAGCGGGTGGGAGACGAGCAGTACTTC. It encodes CASSLEVERVGDEQYF.

The chain carries TRBV24-1 and TRBJ1-5; 11 bases line up with TRBD1. The CDR3 is 15 residues long. V lost 5 bases, J lost 7 bases, and 6 bases stayed unmatched. CDR1 and CDR2 (germline): KGHDR, SFDVKD. CDR3 sequence (DNA): TGTGCCACCAGTGTTGGGACAGGGGGAGGACAGCCCCAGCATTTT. Translated, it gives CATSVGTGGGQPQHF.

V is TRBV6-5 and J is TRBJ1-6; D remains unclear. The CDR3 has 14 amino acids. Germline V CDR1 and CDR2: MNHEY, SVGAGI. V dropped 2 bases and J dropped 7 bases, with 9 bases sitting between them. DNA for the CDR3: TGTGCCAGCAGTTACAACCCGACAAATTCACCCCTCCACTTT. This translates into CASSYNPTNSPLHF.

The chain couples TRBV18 to TRBJ1-1; D is unresolved. The V and J ends lost 0 bases and 2 bases respectively, with 7 bases between them. CDR3 length equals 14 residues. Germline V gene sequence: CDR1 KGHSH, CDR2 LQKENI. Here the CDR3 reads CASSPPGRNTEAFF. CDR3 in DNA: TGTGCCAGCTCACCACCGGGCAGAAACACTGAAGCTTTCTTT.